Given below is one TCR beta chain in context. Other DNA variants within this sample encode the same CDR3. Assignments of participants to cohorts depended upon their own reported clinical history. The CDR3 covers 13 residues. The germline V and J ends were trimmed by 4 bases and 4 bases, with 11 bases remaining between them. Germline V gives CDR1 SGDLS, CDR2 YYNGEE. This entry comes from a study of blood T cell repertoires in COVID-19. Looking at the study overall: Whether acute or convalescent, the COVID-19 samples came from the United States, Italy and Spain.

The data were produced by immunoSEQ multiplex PCR, yet TCRdb's version contains in-frame clones alone and is incomplete. The sample consists of some 340,000 clones, more than 70% of them appearing once. This sequence joins TRBV9 and TRBJ1-1, with TRBD1 as a possible D gene (5 bases). The receptor's source is a woman aged 25 to 45 who had recovered from COVID-19. The specimen sequenced was PBMCs or T cells enriched from blood (not recorded which). The DNA of the CDR3 is TGTGCCAGCAGCCCGTGGGGCGGCACTGAAGCTTTCTTT. It yields the protein CASSPWGGTEAFF.